The 4 T cell receptor beta chains given below trace back to one sample, sequenced in a study of OX40 agonist ivuxolimab in advanced cancers. The library was made by the immunoSEQ multiplex PCR assay. Held by TCRdb, this immuneACCESS table contains in-frame sequences only and omits some clones. Under half of the omission traces to an unresolved V gene where checked; the cause of the rest is unknown. The sample contains 31,000 or so clones, approximately 84% of them found a single time. The top ten hold 20% to 25% of the sample. This specimen consisted of CD4+ or CD8+ T cells sorted from blood, obtained in a trial of the OX40 agonist ivuxolimab. The receptors stem from an adult with an advanced solid tumor such as melanoma, head and neck, liver or kidney cancer.

The rearrangement joins TRBV6-1 to TRBJ2-7, with unresolved D. V dropped 5 bases and J dropped 7 bases, with 9 bases sitting between them. This CDR3 has 11 residues. Germline V lookup: CDR1 MNHNS, CDR2 SASEGT. The CDR3: CASSYGREQYF. Here the CDR3 DNA reads TGTGCCAGCAGTTACGGCAGGGAGCAGTACTTC.

This chain joins TRBV6-1 and TRBJ2-7; perhaps TRBD1 as D (6 bases). Germline CDR1 and CDR2: MNHNS and SASEGT. This CDR3 has 13 residues. The V gene lost 7 bases and the J gene lost 2 bases, with 12 bases spanning the gap. This CDR3 reads CASNYRVTYEQYF. For the CDR3, the DNA is TGTGCCAGCAACTACAGGGTTACCTACGAGCAGTACTTC.

This sequence joins TRBV2 and TRBJ1-2; D gene uncertain. The V gene lost 3 bases and the J gene lost 13 bases, with 9 bases spanning the gap. Looked up from germline, CDR1 is SNHLY and CDR2 is FYNNEI. This CDR3 has 10 amino acids. The CDR3 region is CASSEGHTTF. The DNA for the CDR3 is TGTGCCAGCAGTGAGGGCCACACCACCTTC.

V gene TRBV27 combines with J gene TRBJ2-7, with D tentatively TRBD2 (6 bases). V shed 5 bases and J shed 4 bases, with 15 bases lying between them. Germline assignment: CDR1 MNHEY and CDR2 SMNVEV (reference sequence). The CDR3 is 14 amino acids. The CDR3 sequence is CASSLAGLGYEQYF. The CDR3 bases are TGTGCCAGCAGTCTCGCGGGGTTGGGTTACGAGCAGTACTTC.